This is a list of T cell receptor beta chains from one sample in a study of post-analysis software for immune sequencing data. TCRdb recomputed calls from the PCR reads with MiXCR, one row per CDR3 protein. Among 700,000 to 800,000 distinct CDR3 sequences listed, about 32% were seen once. The source material was blood. Receptors were obtained from a girl aged 5 to 17 with multiple sclerosis. Both conserved end residues are part of each CDR3. The order of the fields is clone size, J gene, D gene, V gene, CDR3 DNA, CDR3 protein. The D gene is left open where the match is weak. Clone size is stated in some rows and not others, as once, few, many or a class when expanded.

>few|TRBJ1-5|NA|TRBV4-1
TGCGCCAGCAGCCATCCAAATCAGCCCCAGCATTTT
CASSHPNQPQHF
>NA|TRBJ2-3|TRBD2|TRBV5-4
TGTGCCAGCAGCCCCCGCCGAGCGGGAGGGGCAGATACGCAGTATTTT
CASSPRRAGGADTQYF
>NA|TRBJ1-6|NA|TRBV12-3/TRBV12-4
TGTGCCAGCAGTTTAGTTCCAGGTCCAAATTCACCCCTCCACTTT
CASSLVPGPNSPLHF
>few|TRBJ2-3|NA|TRBV28
TGTGCCAGTGTGCGGAGCACAGATACGCAGTATTTT
CASVRSTDTQYF
>NA|TRBJ2-5|NA|TRBV10-3
TGTGTCATCAGTGAGTCATTGGAGGCGGAGTGGGAGACCCAGTACTTC
CVISESLEAEWETQYF
>NA|TRBJ2-7|NA|TRBV9
TGTGCCTGCAGCCCATCAGGACCCCACGAGCAGTACTTC
CACSPSGPHEQYF
>NA|TRBJ2-7|TRBD2|TRBV4-3
TGCGCCAGCAGCCAAGATTTGCTAGCGGGAGCTACCGAGCAGTACTTC
CASSQDLLAGATEQYF
>NA|TRBJ2-3|NA|TRBV5-1
TGCGCCAGCAGCTTGGCGCCTAGTCGGTCGGATACGCAGTATTTT
CASSLAPSRSDTQYF
>few|TRBJ1-5|TRBD1|TRBV7-2
TGTGCCAGCAGCTTAATACGGCAGGGGGTGAATCAGCCCCAGCATTTT
CASSLIRQGVNQPQHF
>NA|TRBJ2-1|TRBD2|TRBV4-1
TGCGCCAACAGCCAAGGACTAGCGGCGGTAAGGGGCAATGAGCAGTTCTTC
CANSQGLAAVRGNEQFF
>few|TRBJ1-2|NA|TRBV7-2
TGTGCCAGCAGCTTATTTCGGACGTCAGGGGTTGACTACACCTTC
CASSLFRTSGVDYTF
>NA|TRBJ2-7|NA|TRBV5-1
TGCGCCAGCAGCCCTCCGGCCTACGAGCAGTACTTC
CASSPPAYEQYF
>few|TRBJ2-1|NA|TRBV20-1
TGCAGTGCTAGTGGACTCGGGCATTCCTACAATGAGCAGTTCTTC
CSASGLGHSYNEQFF
>NA|TRBJ1-1|NA|TRBV4-1
TGCGCCAGCAGCCGGTCCGGGGGGGGAGTGTTGAACACTGAAGCTTTCTTT
CASSRSGGGVLNTEAFF
>NA|TRBJ1-6|NA|TRBV29-1
TGCAGCGCCCCGATCTCAGGGAGTGATAATTCACCCCTCCACTTT
CSAPISGSDNSPLHF
>NA|TRBJ2-1|NA|TRBV6-2/TRBV6-3
TGTGCCAGCACTTGGGGGATCGGCTCCTACAATGAGCAGTTCTTC
CASTWGIGSYNEQFF
>NA|TRBJ2-1|NA|TRBV6-1
TGTGCCAGCAGTGAGTTTTCCCGAGGGGTCCGGGACAATGAGCAGTTCTTC
CASSEFSRGVRDNEQFF
>NA|TRBJ1-1|NA|TRBV20-1
TGCAGTGCAGAGCAGGGCACATTGAACACTGAAGCTTTCTTT
CSAEQGTLNTEAFF
>NA|TRBJ1-5|NA|TRBV6-6
TGTGCCAGCAGTTCGGTTGGGGGAACCGATCAGCCCCAGCATTTT
CASSSVGGTDQPQHF
>few|TRBJ1-2|NA|TRBV5-1
TGCGCCAGCAGCTTGGTACCGACGGATGGCTACACCTTC
CASSLVPTDGYTF
>NA|TRBJ2-1|TRBD2|TRBV29-1
TGCAGCGTTGCTAGCGGAAATTACTACAATGAGCAGTTCTTC
CSVASGNYYNEQFF
>NA|TRBJ2-2|NA|TRBV9
TGTGCCAGCAGCGTAGGTCCAAGAACGAACACCGGGGAGCTGTTTTTT
CASSVGPRTNTGELFF
>NA|TRBJ1-6|NA|TRBV10-1
TGCGCCAGCAGTGAGGACCACGGGGATAATTCACCCCTCCACTTT
CASSEDHGDNSPLHF
>NA|TRBJ2-7|TRBD1|TRBV5-1
TGCGCCAGCAGTTACGACAGGGGGCCGGTCTCCTGCTACGAGCAGTACTTC
CASSYDRGPVSCYEQYF
>NA|TRBJ2-1|NA|TRBV20-1
TGCAGTGCTAGAGACCCCACTATTTATGAGCAGTTCTTC
CSARDPTIYEQFF
>NA|TRBJ2-7|NA|TRBV5-1
TGCGCCAGCAGTCCCTCAAGATACCCTAGCGCCCACAATGAGCAGTACTTC
CASSPSRYPSAHNEQYF
>NA|TRBJ1-2|TRBD1|TRBV7-2
TGTGCCAGCAGCTCGATCCAGGGGGGCTATGGCTACACCTTC
CASSSIQGGYGYTF
>NA|TRBJ1-2|TRBD1|TRBV20-1
TGCAGTGCTAGAGATGGGACAGGGTTATTAAACTATGGCTACACCTTC
CSARDGTGLLNYGYTF
>NA|TRBJ1-4|TRBD1|TRBV11-1
TGTGCCAGCAGCTTAGTCTCAAGAAAAAATGCGGGGACAGGGGGCTTTGATAAAAAACTGTTTTTT
CASSLVSRKNAGTGGFDKKLFF
>NA|TRBJ2-7|TRBD1|TRBV9
TGTGCCAGCAGCGTAGGGGACAGGTCCTACGAGCAGTACTTC
CASSVGDRSYEQYF